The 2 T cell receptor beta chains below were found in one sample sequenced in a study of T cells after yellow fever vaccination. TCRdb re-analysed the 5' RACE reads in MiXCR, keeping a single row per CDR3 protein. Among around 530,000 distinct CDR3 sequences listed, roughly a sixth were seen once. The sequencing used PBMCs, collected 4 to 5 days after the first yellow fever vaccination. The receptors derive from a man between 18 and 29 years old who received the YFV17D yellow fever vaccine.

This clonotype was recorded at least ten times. The CDR3 region is CASSSRLAGKDTQYF. CDR3 nucleotide sequence: TGTGCCAGCAGTTCGAGACTAGCGGGGAAAGATACGCAGTATTTT. The V and J genes are TRBV12-3 or TRBV12-4 and TRBJ2-3, with TRBD2 identical over 11 bases. CDR3 length: 15 amino acids. V dropped 4 bases and J dropped 5; count of bases not matched to a gene: 5.

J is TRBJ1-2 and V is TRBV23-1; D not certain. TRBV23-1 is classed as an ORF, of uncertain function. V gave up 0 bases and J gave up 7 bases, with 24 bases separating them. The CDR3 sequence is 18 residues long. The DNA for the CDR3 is TGCGCCAGCAGTCAATCACATCCGGGCAGTCAAAATACTCGTGGCTACACCTTC. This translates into CASSQSHPGSQNTRGYTF.